This entry lists 4 T cell receptor beta chains sequenced from one sample in a study of early T cells in non-severe SARS-CoV-2 infection. TCRdb re-called the 5' RACE reads with MiXCR, one entry per CDR3 protein. The sample carries 50,000 to 70,000 distinct CDR3 sequences, 8.5% to 10% recorded once. The sequencing input was whole blood. These receptor sequences come from an adult who was a healthcare worker with PCR-confirmed SARS-CoV-2 infection or an uninfected control (not recorded which).

The chain combines TRBV5-4 with TRBJ2-2, with D possibly being TRBD1 or TRBD2 (5 bases each). Germline V gene sequence: CDR1 SGHNT, CDR2 YYREEE (reference sequence). Trimming pared 0 bases from V and 5 bases from J, leaving 11 bases between. The CDR3 is made up of 15 amino acids. The CDR3 sequence: CASSLVQGRTGELFF. CDR3 nucleotide sequence: TGTGCCAGCAGCTTGGTTCAGGGACGGACCGGGGAGCTGTTTTTT.

This clonotype was observed at least ten times. The rearrangement joins TRBV10-3 to TRBJ1-5; D unclear. Trimming removed 0 bases from V and 5 bases from J, with 8 bases in between. CDR3 length: 14 residues. CDR1 ENHRY and CDR2 SYGVKD come from the germline V gene. CDR3 in DNA: TGTGCCATCAGTGAGTCGCGGGCAGATCAGCCCCAGCATTTT. It specifies CAISESRADQPQHF.

The sample holds many counts of this clonotype. V usage is TRBV28 and J usage is TRBJ1-2; D remains ambiguous. The CDR3 consists of 11 residues. V was clipped by 6 bases and J by 7 bases, with 9 bases between them. Germline V gives CDR1 MDHEN, CDR2 SYDVKM. The CDR3 bases are TGTGCCAGCAGCCCCCAAATTGGCTACACCTTC. The encoded protein is CASSPQIGYTF.

This clonotype was detected many times. The chain combines TRBV28 with TRBJ1-5; 8 bases match TRBD1. With V trimmed by 6 bases and J by 5 bases, 9 bases remained unmatched. CDR1 is MDHEN, CDR2 SYDVKM, per germline. The CDR3 has 15 residues. In DNA form, the CDR3 reads TGTGCCAGCAGACCAGACAGGGGTAGGGATCAGCCCCAGCATTTT. It codes for CASRPDRGRDQPQHF.